This TCR beta chain came from a study of blood T cell repertoires in COVID-19. This CDR3 region has 14 residues. Per the germline V gene, CDR1 is SNHLY and CDR2 is FYNNEI. The V gene lost 6 bases and the J gene lost 7 bases, with 15 bases spanning the gap. Participants were aged about 18 to 89 years from around 25 US areas. Cohort allocation depended upon clinical history that participants reported. Per the original data handling: Nucleated cell number was recorded as an estimate derived from reference gene primer amplification. TCRdb's table, derived via immunoSEQ multiplex PCR, lists solely in-frame clones and lacks some. V, J and clone size are those of that table, while D and trimming were read from the DNA. The sample has about 300,000 clones; roughly 90% are singletons.

This chain links TRBV2 with TRBJ2-2, with a possible D match to TRBD1 (6 bases). This receptor was obtained from a woman aged 45-65 years who had been exposed to COVID-19. The sample taken for sequencing was PBMCs or T cells enriched from blood (not recorded which). This CDR3 reads CASRAGTTVGELFF. CDR3 sequence (DNA): TGTGCCAGCAGAGCCGGGACAACTGTCGGGGAGCTGTTTTTT.